This TCR beta chain was recorded in a study of technical replicates of blood from four donors. This CDR3 contains 16 residues. V gave up 4 bases and J gave up 1 base, with 14 bases separating them. CDR1 and CDR2 from the germline V gene are SGHNT and YYREEE (reference sequence). Sequencing was performed with immunoSEQ multiplex PCR; in TCRdb, only in-frame clones are kept and a portion is missing. The table lists 55,000 to 75,000 clones, 91% of them singletons. This clone was seen once. The rearrangement uses TRBV5-4 and TRBJ2-2, with D possibly TRBD1 on 7 matching bases. The receptor was derived from a human donor in good health. Some clones in this sample may be carry-over from other donors' samples. Sequencing was carried out using PBMCs. The CDR3 DNA sequence: TGTGCCAGCAGCCGGTCAGGGGGGCGGAACACCGGGGAGCTGTTTTTT. Encoded protein: CASSRSGGRNTGELFF.